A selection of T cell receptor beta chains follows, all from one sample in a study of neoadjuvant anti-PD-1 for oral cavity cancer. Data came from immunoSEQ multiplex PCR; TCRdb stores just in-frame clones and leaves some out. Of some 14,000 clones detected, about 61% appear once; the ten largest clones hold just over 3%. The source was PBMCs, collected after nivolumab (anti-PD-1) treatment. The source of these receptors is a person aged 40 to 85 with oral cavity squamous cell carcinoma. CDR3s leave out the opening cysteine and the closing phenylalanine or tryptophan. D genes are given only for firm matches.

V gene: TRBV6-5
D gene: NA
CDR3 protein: ASSFDRISYNEQF

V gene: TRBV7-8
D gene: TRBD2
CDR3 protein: ASTPGLAGAPGSYNEQF

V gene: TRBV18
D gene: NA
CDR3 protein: ASSPLSGYGYT

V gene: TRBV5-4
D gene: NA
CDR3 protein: ASSLDNTGELF

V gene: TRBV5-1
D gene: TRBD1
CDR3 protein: ASSLAGGALRAEQY

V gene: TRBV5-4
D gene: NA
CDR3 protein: ASSSGGANTGELF

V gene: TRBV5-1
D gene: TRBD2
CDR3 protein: ASSSPGLRETQY

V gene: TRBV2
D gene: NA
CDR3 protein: ASSPLSREAF

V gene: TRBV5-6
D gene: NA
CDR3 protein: ASSLNSLGSNQPQH

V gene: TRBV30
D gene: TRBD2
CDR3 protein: AYRPGGGNIQY

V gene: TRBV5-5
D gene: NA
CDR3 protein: ASSFRDGFYEQY

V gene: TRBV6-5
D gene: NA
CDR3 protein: ASSYSETFGYT

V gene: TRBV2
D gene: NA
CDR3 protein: ASSGVIGNEQY

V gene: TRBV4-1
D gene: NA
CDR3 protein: ASSPGDTWVLGGQY

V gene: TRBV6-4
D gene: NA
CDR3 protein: ASSPPQGTGNTIY

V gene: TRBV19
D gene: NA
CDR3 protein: ASSDVTNQPQH

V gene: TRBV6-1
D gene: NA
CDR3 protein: ASRWGDTQY

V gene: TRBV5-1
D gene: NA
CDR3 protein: ASSSGIAREQF

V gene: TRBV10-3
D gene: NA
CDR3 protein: AIWGGSHRDTQY

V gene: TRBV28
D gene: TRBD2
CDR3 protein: ASSLAGAGTDTQY

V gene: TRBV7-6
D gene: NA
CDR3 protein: ASSLPDTLTGELF

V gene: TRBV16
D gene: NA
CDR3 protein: ASSLFPGSGAYEQY

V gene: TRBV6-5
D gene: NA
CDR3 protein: ASSYSGRSEQF

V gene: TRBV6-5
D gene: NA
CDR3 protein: ASSGTSAGETQY

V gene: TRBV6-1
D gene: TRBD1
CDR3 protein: ASSPHRGNTEAF

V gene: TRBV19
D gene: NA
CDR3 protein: ASSIVQTNTGELF

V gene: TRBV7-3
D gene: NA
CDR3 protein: ASSLLTRDEQF

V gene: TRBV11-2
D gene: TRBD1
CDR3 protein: ASSFGDRAGYT

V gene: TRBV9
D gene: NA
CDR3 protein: ASSPNTGELF

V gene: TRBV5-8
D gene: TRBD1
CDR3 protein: ASSGTGDEKLF

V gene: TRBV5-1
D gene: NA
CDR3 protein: ASSLENQDGYT